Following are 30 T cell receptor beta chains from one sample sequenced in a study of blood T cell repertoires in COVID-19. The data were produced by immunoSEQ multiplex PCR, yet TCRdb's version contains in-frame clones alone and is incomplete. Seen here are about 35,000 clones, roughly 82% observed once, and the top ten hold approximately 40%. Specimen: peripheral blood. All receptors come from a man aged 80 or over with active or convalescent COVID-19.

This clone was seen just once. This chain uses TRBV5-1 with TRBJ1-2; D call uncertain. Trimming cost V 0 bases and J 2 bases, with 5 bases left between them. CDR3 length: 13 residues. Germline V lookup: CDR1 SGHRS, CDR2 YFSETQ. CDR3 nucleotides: TGCGCCAGCAGCTTGGGGGAGAACTATGGCTACACCTTC. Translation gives CASSLGENYGYTF.

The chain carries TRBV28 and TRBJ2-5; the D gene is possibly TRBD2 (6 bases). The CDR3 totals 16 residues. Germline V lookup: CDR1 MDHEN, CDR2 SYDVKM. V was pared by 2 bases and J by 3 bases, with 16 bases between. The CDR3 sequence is CASSLVPGLREETQYF. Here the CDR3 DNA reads TGTGCCAGCAGTTTAGTTCCGGGACTGCGGGAAGAGACCCAGTACTTC.

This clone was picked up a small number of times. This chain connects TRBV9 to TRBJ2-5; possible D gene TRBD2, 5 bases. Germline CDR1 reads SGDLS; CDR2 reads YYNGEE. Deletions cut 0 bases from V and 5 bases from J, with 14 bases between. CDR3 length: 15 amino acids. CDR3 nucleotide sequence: TGTGCCAGCAGCGTAGGGCTAGCACGCGCTGAGACCCAGTACTTC. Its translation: CASSVGLARAETQYF.

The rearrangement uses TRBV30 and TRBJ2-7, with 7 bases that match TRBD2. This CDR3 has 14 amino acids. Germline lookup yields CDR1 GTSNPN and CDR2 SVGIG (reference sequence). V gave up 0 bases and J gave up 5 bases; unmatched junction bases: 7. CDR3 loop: CAWSVEAGLHEQYF. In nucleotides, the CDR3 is TGTGCCTGGAGTGTAGAAGCGGGACTCCACGAGCAGTACTTC.

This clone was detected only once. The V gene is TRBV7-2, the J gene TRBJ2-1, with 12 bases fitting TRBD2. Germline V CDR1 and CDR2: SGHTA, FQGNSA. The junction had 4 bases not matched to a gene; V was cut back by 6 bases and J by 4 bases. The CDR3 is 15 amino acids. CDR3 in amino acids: CASRLGLAGYNEQFF. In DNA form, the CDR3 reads TGTGCCAGCAGGCTAGGACTAGCGGGGTACAATGAGCAGTTCTTC.

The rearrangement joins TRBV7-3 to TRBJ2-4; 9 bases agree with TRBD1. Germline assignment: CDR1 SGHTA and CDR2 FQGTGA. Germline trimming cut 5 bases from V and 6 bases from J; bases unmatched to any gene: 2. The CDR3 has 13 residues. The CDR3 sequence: CASSQGQGNIQYF. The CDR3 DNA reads TGTGCCAGCAGCCAGGGACAGGGAAACATTCAGTACTTC.

The CDR3 loop is CAISTGTYEQYF. The CDR3 DNA reads as TGTGCCATCTCTACAGGGACCTACGAGCAGTACTTC. The gene calls are TRBV10-3 and TRBJ2-7, with D tentatively TRBD1 (6 bases). Looked up from germline, CDR1 is ENHRY and CDR2 is SYGVKD. The CDR3 is made up of 12 amino acids. V was shortened by 8 bases and J by 2 bases, with 10 bases between the two germline ends.

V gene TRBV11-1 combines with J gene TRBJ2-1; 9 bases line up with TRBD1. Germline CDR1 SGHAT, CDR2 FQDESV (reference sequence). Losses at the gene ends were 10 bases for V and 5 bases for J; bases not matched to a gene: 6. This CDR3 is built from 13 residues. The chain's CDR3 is CATTGQGNNEQFF. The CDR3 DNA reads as TGTGCCACCACGGGACAGGGAAACAATGAGCAGTTCTTC. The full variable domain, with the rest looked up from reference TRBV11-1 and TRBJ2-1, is EAEVAQSPRYKITEKSQAVAFWCDPISGHATLYWYRQILGQGPELLVQFQDESVVDDSQLPKDRFSAERLKGVDSTLKIQPAELGDSAMYLCATTGQGNNEQFFGPGTRLTVL.

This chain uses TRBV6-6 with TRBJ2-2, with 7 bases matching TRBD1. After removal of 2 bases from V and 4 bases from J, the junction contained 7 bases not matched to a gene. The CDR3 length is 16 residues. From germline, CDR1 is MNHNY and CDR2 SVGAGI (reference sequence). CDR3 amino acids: CASSYPRQGGTGELFF. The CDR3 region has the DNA TGTGCCAGCAGTTACCCCCGACAGGGCGGCACCGGGGAGCTGTTTTTT.

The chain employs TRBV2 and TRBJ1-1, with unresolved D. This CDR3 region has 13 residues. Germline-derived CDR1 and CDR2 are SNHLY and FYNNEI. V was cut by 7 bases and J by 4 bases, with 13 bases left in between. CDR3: CASMLGEVTEAFF. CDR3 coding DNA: TGTGCCAGCATGCTCGGGGAAGTCACTGAAGCTTTCTTT.

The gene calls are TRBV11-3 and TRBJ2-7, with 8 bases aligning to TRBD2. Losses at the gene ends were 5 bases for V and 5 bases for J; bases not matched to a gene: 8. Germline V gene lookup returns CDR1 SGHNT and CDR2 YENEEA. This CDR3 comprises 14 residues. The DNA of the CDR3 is TGTGCCAGCAGCCCTAGAGCGGGAGCCCACGAGCAGTACTTC. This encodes CASSPRAGAHEQYF.

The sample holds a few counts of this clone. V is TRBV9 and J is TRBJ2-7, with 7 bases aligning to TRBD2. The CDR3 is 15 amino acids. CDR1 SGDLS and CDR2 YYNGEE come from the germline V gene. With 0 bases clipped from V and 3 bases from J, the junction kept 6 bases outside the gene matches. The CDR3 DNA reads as TGTGCCAGCAGCGTAGGGGTGGGAGGGAGCTACGAGCAGTACTTC. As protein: CASSVGVGGSYEQYF.

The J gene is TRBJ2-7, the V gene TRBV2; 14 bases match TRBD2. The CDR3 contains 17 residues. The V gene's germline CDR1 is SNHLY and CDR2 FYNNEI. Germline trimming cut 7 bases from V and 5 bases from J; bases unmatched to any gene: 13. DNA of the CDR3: TGTGCCAGCAAGTTCCTCGATCCGGGACTAGCGGGAGACGAGCAGTACTTC. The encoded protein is CASKFLDPGLAGDEQYF. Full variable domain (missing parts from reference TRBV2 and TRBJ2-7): EPEVTQTPSHQVTQMGQEVILRCVPISNHLYFYWYRQILGQKVEFLVSFYNNEISEKSEIFDDQFSVERPDGSNFTLKIRSTKLEDSAMYFCASKFLDPGLAGDEQYFGPGTRLTVT.

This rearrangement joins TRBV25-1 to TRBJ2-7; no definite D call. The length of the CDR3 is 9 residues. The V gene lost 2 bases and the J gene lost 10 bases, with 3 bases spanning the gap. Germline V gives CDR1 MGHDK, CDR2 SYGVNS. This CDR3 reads CASSETQYF. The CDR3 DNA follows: TGTGCCAGCAGTGAAACTCAGTACTTC.

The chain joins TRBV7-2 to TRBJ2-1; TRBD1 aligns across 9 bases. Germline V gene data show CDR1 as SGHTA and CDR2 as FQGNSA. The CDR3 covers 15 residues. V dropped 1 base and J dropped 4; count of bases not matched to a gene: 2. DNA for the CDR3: TGTGCCAGCAGCTTAGAACAGGGGGCTTACAATGAGCAGTTCTTC. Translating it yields CASSLEQGAYNEQFF. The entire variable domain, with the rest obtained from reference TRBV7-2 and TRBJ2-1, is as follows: GAGVSQSPSNKVTEKGKDVELRCDPISGHTALYWYRQSLGQGLEFLIYFQGNSAPDKSGLPSDRFSAERTGGSVSTLTIQRTQQEDSAVYLCASSLEQGAYNEQFFGPGTRLTVL.

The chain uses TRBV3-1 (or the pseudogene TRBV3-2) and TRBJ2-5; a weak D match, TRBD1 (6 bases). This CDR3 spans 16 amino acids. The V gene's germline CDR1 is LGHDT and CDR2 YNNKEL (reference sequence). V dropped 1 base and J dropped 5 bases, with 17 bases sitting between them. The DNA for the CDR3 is TGTGCCAGCAGCCAAGGTTGGGGACACTCCAGGGAGACCCAGTACTTC. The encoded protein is CASSQGWGHSRETQYF.

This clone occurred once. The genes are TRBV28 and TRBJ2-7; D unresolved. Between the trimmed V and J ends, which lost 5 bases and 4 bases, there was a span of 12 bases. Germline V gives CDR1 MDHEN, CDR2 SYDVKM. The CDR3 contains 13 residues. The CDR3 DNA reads TGTGCCAGCAGTCGCTTACGGCGGTACGAGCAGTACTTC. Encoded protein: CASSRLRRYEQYF. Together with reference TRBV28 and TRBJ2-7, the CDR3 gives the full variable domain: DVKVTQSSRYLVKRTGEKVFLECVQDMDHENMFWYRQDPGLGLRLIYFSYDVKMKEKGDIPEGYSVSREKKERFSLILESASTNQTSMYLCASSRLRRYEQYFGPGTRLTVT.

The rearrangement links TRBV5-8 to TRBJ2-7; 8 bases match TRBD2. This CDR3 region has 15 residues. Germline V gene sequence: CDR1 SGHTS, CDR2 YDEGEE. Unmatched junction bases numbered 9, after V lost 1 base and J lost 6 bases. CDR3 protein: CASSLMVGRAGEQYF. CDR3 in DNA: TGTGCCAGCAGCTTGATGGTCGGGAGGGCTGGCGAGCAGTACTTC.

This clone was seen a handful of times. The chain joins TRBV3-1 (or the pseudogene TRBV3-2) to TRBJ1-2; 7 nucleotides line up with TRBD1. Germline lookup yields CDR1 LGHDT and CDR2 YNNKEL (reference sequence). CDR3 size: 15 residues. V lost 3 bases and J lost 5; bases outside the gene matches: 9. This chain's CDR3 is CASSQEPGQRYGYTF. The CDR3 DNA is TGTGCCAGCAGCCAGGAACCGGGACAGAGATATGGCTACACCTTC.

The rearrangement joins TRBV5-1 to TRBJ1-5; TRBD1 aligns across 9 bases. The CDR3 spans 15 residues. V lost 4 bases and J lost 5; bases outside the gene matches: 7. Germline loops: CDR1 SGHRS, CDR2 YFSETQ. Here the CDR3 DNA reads TGCGCCAGCAGCACTACAGGGGGCTGGGATCAGCCCCAGCATTTT. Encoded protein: CASSTTGGWDQPQHF.

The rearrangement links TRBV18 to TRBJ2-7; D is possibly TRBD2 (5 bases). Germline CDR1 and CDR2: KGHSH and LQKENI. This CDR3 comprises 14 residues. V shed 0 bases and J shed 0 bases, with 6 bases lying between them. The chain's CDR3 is CASSPPSVSYEQYF. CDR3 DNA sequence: TGTGCCAGCTCACCACCTAGCGTCTCCTACGAGCAGTACTTC.

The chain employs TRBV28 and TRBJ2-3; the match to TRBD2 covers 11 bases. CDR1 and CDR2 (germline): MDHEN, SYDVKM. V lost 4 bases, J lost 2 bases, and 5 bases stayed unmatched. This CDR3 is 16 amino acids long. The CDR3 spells CASSSIAGGITDTQYF. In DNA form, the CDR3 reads TGTGCCAGCAGTTCAATAGCGGGAGGGATCACAGATACGCAGTATTTT.

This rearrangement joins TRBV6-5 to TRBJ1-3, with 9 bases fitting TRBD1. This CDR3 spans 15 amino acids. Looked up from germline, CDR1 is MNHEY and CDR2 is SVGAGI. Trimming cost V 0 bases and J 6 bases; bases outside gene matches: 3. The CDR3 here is CASSYSIQGANTIYF. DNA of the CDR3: TGTGCCAGCAGTTACTCGATACAGGGGGCAAACACCATATATTTT.

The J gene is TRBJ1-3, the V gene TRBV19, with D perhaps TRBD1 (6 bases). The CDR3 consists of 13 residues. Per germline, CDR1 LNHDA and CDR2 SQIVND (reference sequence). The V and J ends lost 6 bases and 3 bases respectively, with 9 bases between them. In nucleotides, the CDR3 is TGTGCCAGTAGGTCGGACAGTGGAAACACCATATATTTT. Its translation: CASRSDSGNTIYF.

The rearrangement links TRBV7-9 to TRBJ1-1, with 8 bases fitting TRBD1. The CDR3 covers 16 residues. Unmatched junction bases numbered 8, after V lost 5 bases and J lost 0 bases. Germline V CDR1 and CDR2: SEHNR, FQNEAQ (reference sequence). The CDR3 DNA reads TGTGCCAGCAGCCCCGGGGACAGGATTATGAACACTGAAGCTTTCTTT. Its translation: CASSPGDRIMNTEAFF.

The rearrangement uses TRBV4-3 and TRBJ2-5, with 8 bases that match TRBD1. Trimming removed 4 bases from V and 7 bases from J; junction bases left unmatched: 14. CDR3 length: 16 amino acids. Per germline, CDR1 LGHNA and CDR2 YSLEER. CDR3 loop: CASSPGGLGGMWTQYF. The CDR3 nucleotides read TGCGCCAGCAGCCCAGGGGGCTTGGGGGGAATGTGGACCCAGTACTTC.

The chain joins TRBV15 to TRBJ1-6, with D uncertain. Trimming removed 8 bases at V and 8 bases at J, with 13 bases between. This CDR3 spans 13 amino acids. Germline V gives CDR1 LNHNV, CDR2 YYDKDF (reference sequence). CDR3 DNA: TGTGCCACCCGCCTCCACGGAGATTCACCCCTCCACTTT. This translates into CATRLHGDSPLHF.

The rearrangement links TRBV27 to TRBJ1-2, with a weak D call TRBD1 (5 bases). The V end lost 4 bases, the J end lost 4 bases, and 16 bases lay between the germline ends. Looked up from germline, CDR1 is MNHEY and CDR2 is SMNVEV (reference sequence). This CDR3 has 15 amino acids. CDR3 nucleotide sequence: TGTGCCAGCAGTTCATCCTCCCAGGGTCTCTATGGCTACACCTTC. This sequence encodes CASSSSSQGLYGYTF.

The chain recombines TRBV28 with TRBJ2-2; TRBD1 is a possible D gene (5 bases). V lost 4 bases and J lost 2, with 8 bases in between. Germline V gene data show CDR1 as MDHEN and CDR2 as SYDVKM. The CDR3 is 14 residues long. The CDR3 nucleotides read TGTGCCAGCAGTTGGGGCGCCAACACCGGGGAGCTGTTTTTT. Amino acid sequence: CASSWGANTGELFF.

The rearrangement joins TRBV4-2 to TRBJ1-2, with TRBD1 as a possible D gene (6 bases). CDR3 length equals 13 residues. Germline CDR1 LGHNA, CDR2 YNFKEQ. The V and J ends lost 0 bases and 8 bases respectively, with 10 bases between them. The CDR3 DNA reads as TGTGCCAGCAGCCAAGAGGACAGCGACGGCTACACCTTC. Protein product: CASSQEDSDGYTF.